These T cell receptor beta chains were read from a single sample in a study of blood T cell repertoires in COVID-19. Generated by immunoSEQ multiplex PCR, the TCRdb table keeps only in-frame clones and is missing some. The table has around 47,000 clones, around 84% seen once. Sequencing was performed on peripheral blood. The origin of the receptors is a human donor in a cohort sampled during active COVID-19. The CDR3 runs from the conserved cysteine through the conserved F or W. The order of the fields is D gene, J gene, V gene, clone size, CDR3 DNA, CDR3 protein. A D gene is named only where the DNA matches it firmly. Some rows have no size entry. The others give once, few or many, or a class for an expanded clone.

NA TRBJ1-1 TRBV24-1 NA TGTGCCACCAGTGAGTCGACAGGAGCCACTGAAGCTTTCTTT CATSESTGATEAFF
NA TRBJ2-3 TRBV28 NA TGTGCCAGCAGTCCTCTGGGCAGGGGAGTCGCAGATACGCAGTATTTT CASSPLGRGVADTQYF
NA TRBJ2-5 TRBV29-1 NA TGCAGCGCTCGACGGGGGCAAGAGACCCAGTACTTC CSARRGQETQYF
TRBD1 TRBJ1-1 TRBV3-1/TRBV3-2 NA TGTGCCAGCAGCCGAAAAGTACAGGGGTTGGGCACTGAAGCTTTCTTT CASSRKVQGLGTEAFF
TRBD1 TRBJ1-5 TRBV7-2 once TGTGCCAGCAGCCTGGGACAGGGGATCGTCCCGCCCCAGCATTTT CASSLGQGIVPPQHF
TRBD1 TRBJ1-5 TRBV10-3 NA TGTGCCATCAGTGGAGGACAGGATAATCAGCCCCAGCATTTT CAISGGQDNQPQHF
TRBD1 TRBJ1-1 TRBV12-5 NA TGTGCTAGTGGTTTCCGACAGGGTCGAGCTTTCTTT CASGFRQGRAFF
NA TRBJ2-1 TRBV30 NA TGTGCCTGGAGTACACTGGGGACTGCGAATGAGCAGTTCTTC CAWSTLGTANEQFF
TRBD1 TRBJ2-5 TRBV28 NA TGTGCCAGCACAATGGACAGGGTTCAAGAGACCCAGTACTTC CASTMDRVQETQYF
NA TRBJ1-6 TRBV7-2 once TGTGCCAGCAGCCCGCGGGATAGCTATAATTCACCCCTCCACTTT CASSPRDSYNSPLHF
NA TRBJ2-2 TRBV5-4 few TGTGCCAGCAGCCCCGGTAACACCGGGGAGCTGTTTTTT CASSPGNTGELFF
TRBD1 TRBJ2-1 TRBV6-6 large TGTGCCAGCAGTCTCGGACAGGGCTACAATGAGCAGTTCTTC CASSLGQGYNEQFF
TRBD1 TRBJ1-6 TRBV2 NA TGTGCCAGCAGTGCAGACAGGGGGCGGGTGGATTCACCCCTCCACTTT CASSADRGRVDSPLHF
NA TRBJ2-3 TRBV9 NA TGTGCCAGCAGTCCAGAGTATTTT CASSPEYF
TRBD1 TRBJ2-5 TRBV25-1 NA TGTGCCAGCAGTGTAAGGGACAGCCAGTGGACAGAGACCCAGTACTTC CASSVRDSQWTETQYF
TRBD1 TRBJ1-1 TRBV4-2 NA TGTGCCAGCAGCCAAGATCAGGCAGGGGGCCTCACTGAAGCTTTCTTT CASSQDQAGGLTEAFF
NA TRBJ1-6 TRBV5-4 many TGTGCCAGCAGCTTCAGTTCAGCAGGGCTCTCCTATAATTCACCCCTCCACTTT CASSFSSAGLSYNSPLHF
TRBD2 TRBJ2-5 TRBV7-7 NA TGTGCTAGCAGCCTAAGGTTATCCCGGGGGGGAGAGACCCAGTACTTC CASSLRLSRGGETQYF
NA TRBJ2-4 TRBV19 NA TGTGCCAGTAGTATCCGGGACATTCAGTACTTC CASSIRDIQYF
NA TRBJ2-7 TRBV5-8 NA TGTGCCAGCAGCTTAGGAGGGGCAAACTCCTACGAGCAGTACTTC CASSLGGANSYEQYF
NA TRBJ2-1 TRBV6-5 NA TGTGCCAGCAGTCCCCAGACCTACAATGAGCAGTTCTTC CASSPQTYNEQFF
NA TRBJ1-1 TRBV4-3 NA TGCGCCAGCAGCCAAGATAAAGCGCTGGAAGCTTTCTTT CASSQDKALEAFF
TRBD1 TRBJ1-3 TRBV29-1 NA TGCAGCGTTGGTATCACGGGACAGGGGACAGGAAACACCATATATTTT CSVGITGQGTGNTIYF
TRBD2 TRBJ2-3 TRBV2 NA TGTGCCAGCAGGGGACTAGCGGGGAGCACAGATACGCAGTATTTT CASRGLAGSTDTQYF
TRBD2 TRBJ2-1 TRBV24-1 NA TGTGCCACCGAGGCGGGGGGGAGTAATGAGCAGTTCTTC CATEAGGSNEQFF
TRBD2 TRBJ2-1 TRBV15 NA TGTGCCACCAGTGTAGCGGGCTTTACCCCTCTTCCGTTCTTC CATSVAGFTPLPFF
NA TRBJ1-2 TRBV6-5 NA TGTGCCAGCAGGGAGGGGATAGGCTACACCTTC CASREGIGYTF
TRBD2 TRBJ2-1 TRBV10-3 NA TGTGCCATCAGTGCTAGACTAGCGGGGGCTTACAATGAGCAGTTCTTC CAISARLAGAYNEQFF
NA TRBJ1-4 TRBV5-5 once TGTGCCAGCAGCTTGACACTGGGCGGCAGCGGTGAAAAACTGTTTTTT CASSLTLGGSGEKLFF
NA TRBJ1-1 TRBV3-1/TRBV3-2 NA TGTGCCAGCAGACCGGGTACTTGGTCGAACACTGAAGCTTTCTTT CASRPGTWSNTEAFF
NA TRBJ2-1 TRBV29-1 NA TGCAGCGGAAGACCAGGGTTGTACAATGAGCAGTTCTTC CSGRPGLYNEQFF
NA TRBJ1-1 TRBV5-4 NA TGTGCCAGCAGCTTGGCAGTGAACACTGAAGCTTTCTTT CASSLAVNTEAFF
TRBD2 TRBJ2-1 TRBV5-8 NA TGTGCCAGCAGACGGACTAGCGGGATTGGCAATGAGCAGTTCTTC CASRRTSGIGNEQFF
NA TRBJ1-1 TRBV6-1 once TGTGCCAGCAGTGAAGATTGGACAGCGAACACTGAAGCTTTCTTT CASSEDWTANTEAFF
NA TRBJ1-1 TRBV10-1 NA TGCGCCAGCAGTGGGATGGGGGGTGAAGCTTTCTTT CASSGMGGEAFF
NA TRBJ1-1 TRBV4-1 NA TGCGCCAGCAGCCAAGGGCATTCAGGGAACACTGAAGCTTTCTTT CASSQGHSGNTEAFF
TRBD2 TRBJ2-7 TRBV7-2 NA TGTGCCAGCAGCCTCGCTAGCGGGACATACTACGAGCAGTACTTC CASSLASGTYYEQYF
NA TRBJ1-1 TRBV6-5 NA TGTGCCAGCAACTCACAGGTTAACACTGAAGCTTTCTTT CASNSQVNTEAFF
NA TRBJ1-2 TRBV3-1/TRBV3-2 NA TGTGCCAGCAGCCCCGACGGAGAGTACTATGGCTACACCTTC CASSPDGEYYGYTF
NA TRBJ1-4 TRBV24-1 few TGTGCCACCAGTGATTTGCCGTGGACAGACCCCGAAAAACTGTTTTTT CATSDLPWTDPEKLFF
NA TRBJ1-1 TRBV19 NA TGTGCCAGTAGTGGAGGATTCGAAGCTTTCTTT CASSGGFEAFF
NA TRBJ1-2 TRBV6-5 NA TGTGCCAGCCGGGACACGTTGTACTATGGCTACACCTTC CASRDTLYYGYTF
TRBD2 TRBJ2-7 TRBV2 NA TGTGCCAGCAGTGGGGCTAGCGGGGGCTCCTACGAGCAGTACTTC CASSGASGGSYEQYF
NA TRBJ2-1 TRBV27 NA TGTGCCAGCAGGCACACAGGGACCGGTGAGCAGTTCTTC CASRHTGTGEQFF
NA TRBJ2-7 TRBV7-2 NA TGTGCCAGCAGCCCGCCGACAGCGACCGCCTACGAGCAGTACTTC CASSPPTATAYEQYF
TRBD1 TRBJ2-5 TRBV27 NA TGTGCCAGCAGTCCCGGGACAGCGCAAGAGACCCAGTACTTC CASSPGTAQETQYF
NA TRBJ1-5 TRBV10-3 NA TGTGCCATCAGTGAGGGGGAGGGCAATCAGCCCCAGCATTTT CAISEGEGNQPQHF